The clone carrying this T cell receptor beta chain was seen repeatedly, ten times or more. Antigen: not known. The CDR3 length is 15 residues. In germline, CDR1 is KGHSH, CDR2 LQKENI. The trim removed 2 bases at V and 2 bases at J, leaving 3 bases unmatched. This sample is part of a study of T-cell memory formation after mild COVID-19. Study-wide context: TCR clustering was largely donor specific. Study results and limitations: Contracting clones, day 15 to 85, had balanced CD4/CD8, and later expanders favored CD4+.

cDNA libraries for TCR alpha and TCR beta, carrying sample barcodes and UMIs, came from 5'RACE with constant-segment primers. MiXCR was run by TCRdb on the 5' RACE reads, yielding one entry per CDR3 protein. There are about 270,000 distinct CDR3 sequences in the sample; roughly 15% occur only once, and about 2% lies in the top ten. The receptor was isolated from an adult woman who had mild COVID-19 (a few samples of this study predate the infection). Cell type and time point are not known. Material for sequencing was PBMCs or a T cell subset sorted from them (not recorded which). The chain couples TRBV18 to TRBJ2-1; 7 bases are a match to TRBD1. The CDR3 DNA reads TGTGCCAGCTCACCAAAGCAGGGGGCCTACAATGAGCAGTTCTTC. Amino acids: CASSPKQGAYNEQFF.